This passage covers 2 T cell receptor beta chains from one sample sequenced in a study of CXCR3-negative and CXCR3-positive naive CD8 T cells. With UMI labels, 5' RACE was used to prepare the TRB cDNA libraries. TCRdb derives one entry per CDR3 protein from the 5' RACE reads, leaving out DNA. This sample's clone table lists around 140,000 distinct CDR3 sequences. What was sequenced was naive CXCR3- CD8+ T cells from blood. The subset here: CD45RO-CCR7+CD27+CD95- naive CD8+ T cells lacking CXCR3 (TNR3-). These receptors were collected from a human donor in good health. Some clones in this sample may be carry-over from other donors' samples.

The chain carries TRBV7-9 and TRBJ1-4; the D call from TCRdb, TRBD1, cannot be confirmed without DNA. This CDR3 is 16 amino acids long. CDR1 is SEHNR and CDR2 is FQNEAQ in the germline V gene (reference sequence). CDR3 in amino acids: CASSLSHRVANEKLFF.

This chain connects TRBV28 to TRBJ2-7; the D call of TRBD1 rests on TCRdb alone, since no DNA is present to check it. CDR1 and CDR2 from the germline V gene are MDHEN and SYDVKM. The CDR3 covers 15 residues. The CDR3 loop is CASSFVVGQTYEQYF.